This T cell receptor beta chain came from a study of T cell changes during pregnancy in multiple sclerosis. Some clones are missing from TCRdb's copy, which holds only in-frame ones; the method was immunoSEQ multiplex PCR. The profile shows tens of thousands of clones, roughly 90% of them singletons. Germline V lookup: CDR1 SNHLY, CDR2 FYNNEI. The CDR3 spans 15 residues. V was pared by 8 bases and J by 5 bases, with 20 bases between. The sequence was obtained from a female donor in good health, enrolled as a control in a pregnancy study. This sample comprised peripheral blood, obtained in the first trimester of pregnancy. The chain couples TRBV2 to TRBJ2-3, with D maybe TRBD1 (7 bases). In nucleotides, the CDR3 is TGTGCCAGCCCGCGGGATATGACAGGGATAGATACGCAGTATTTT. Its protein product is CASPRDMTGIDTQYF.